This is a list of T cell receptor beta chains from one sample in a study of blood T cell repertoires in COVID-19. The assay was immunoSEQ multiplex PCR, and TCRdb's table has in-frame clones only and misses some. The data hold approximately 270,000 clones, with approximately 84% observed a single time. What was sequenced was PBMCs or T cells enriched from blood (not recorded which). The receptors stem from a man aged 35-49 years who had recovered from COVID-19. The CDR3 runs from the conserved cysteine through the conserved F or W. A D gene is named only where the DNA matches it firmly. The size of a clone is reported for some rows only, either as once, few or many, or as a class for expanded clones.

d_call: TRBD2
j_call: TRBJ2-7
v_call: TRBV7-2
clone_size: .
cdr3_nt: TGTGCCAGCAGCTCCACCTTTAGCGGGGGAAAGAACGAGCAGTACTTC
cdr3_aa: CASSSTFSGGKNEQYF

d_call: .
j_call: TRBJ2-3
v_call: TRBV3-1/TRBV3-2
clone_size: .
cdr3_nt: TGTGCCAGCAGCCCTAGCCGAACTTCAGATACGCAGTATTTT
cdr3_aa: CASSPSRTSDTQYF

d_call: TRBD1
j_call: TRBJ1-2
v_call: TRBV9
clone_size: .
cdr3_nt: TGTGCCAGCAGCTCCCGTAGGGGGCGAGAAAGAGGCTATGGCTACACCTTC
cdr3_aa: CASSSRRGRERGYGYTF

d_call: TRBD1
j_call: TRBJ2-7
v_call: TRBV19
clone_size: once
cdr3_nt: TGTGCCAGTAGTATCCAACCAGGAGACAGGGGGAAGGAGCAGTACTTC
cdr3_aa: CASSIQPGDRGKEQYF

d_call: .
j_call: TRBJ1-2
v_call: TRBV5-4
clone_size: .
cdr3_nt: TGTGCCAGCAGCTTACCGCAGGGATCTAACTATGGCTACACCTTC
cdr3_aa: CASSLPQGSNYGYTF

d_call: .
j_call: TRBJ2-5
v_call: TRBV24-1
clone_size: .
cdr3_nt: TGTGCCACCAGTGATCAAAAACAGGGCCTCCAAGAGACCCAGTACTTC
cdr3_aa: CATSDQKQGLQETQYF

d_call: .
j_call: TRBJ1-3
v_call: TRBV5-1
clone_size: .
cdr3_nt: TGCGCCAGCAGCTTGGAGGGGACTGGAAACACCATATATTTT
cdr3_aa: CASSLEGTGNTIYF

d_call: .
j_call: TRBJ1-1
v_call: TRBV12-3/TRBV12-4
clone_size: .
cdr3_nt: TGTGCCAGCAGTCATATTACACGTGGCGCTTTCTTT
cdr3_aa: CASSHITRGAFF

d_call: .
j_call: TRBJ1-2
v_call: TRBV27
clone_size: .
cdr3_nt: TGTGCCAGCAGGCCGACGGGAGGTAGCTATGGCTACACCTTC
cdr3_aa: CASRPTGGSYGYTF

d_call: TRBD2
j_call: TRBJ2-2
v_call: TRBV10-3
clone_size: .
cdr3_nt: TGTGCCATCGGGTCTAGCGGGACTACGAACACCGGGGAGCTGTTTTTT
cdr3_aa: CAIGSSGTTNTGELFF

d_call: TRBD1
j_call: TRBJ1-2
v_call: TRBV7-9
clone_size: once
cdr3_nt: TGTGCCAGCAGCCCAGGACAGGGGGCGAGTTATGGCTACACCTTC
cdr3_aa: CASSPGQGASYGYTF

d_call: .
j_call: TRBJ1-1
v_call: TRBV19
clone_size: .
cdr3_nt: TGTGCCAGTAGTATAGTCGGGTTGGCTGAAGCTTTCTTT
cdr3_aa: CASSIVGLAEAFF

d_call: TRBD1
j_call: TRBJ1-4
v_call: TRBV9
clone_size: .
cdr3_nt: TGTGCCAGCAGCCCCCCCGGGACAGGGGGGGAAAAACTGTTTTTT
cdr3_aa: CASSPPGTGGEKLFF

d_call: .
j_call: TRBJ2-5
v_call: TRBV7-2
clone_size: .
cdr3_nt: TGTGCCAGCAGCTCGGTATCCGGGGGGCTCGGGGGAGAGACCCAGTACTTC
cdr3_aa: CASSSVSGGLGGETQYF

d_call: TRBD2
j_call: TRBJ2-4
v_call: TRBV11-2
clone_size: .
cdr3_nt: TGTGCCAGCAGCTTAGAGGACGGGGGGAACATTCAGTACTTC
cdr3_aa: CASSLEDGGNIQYF